This T cell receptor (beta chain) originates from a study of blood T cell repertoires in COVID-19. Study summary: In each case, the material was cDNA or gDNA derived from T cells, B-cell-depleted T cells, or PBMCs.

Data came from immunoSEQ multiplex PCR; TCRdb stores just in-frame clones and leaves some out. The sample carries about 70,000 clones, around 85% recorded once. The CDR3 contains 14 residues. CDR1 is SGHRS and CDR2 is YFSETQ in the germline V gene. Trimming took 4 bases from V and 2 from J, leaving 13 bases between them. What was sequenced was peripheral blood. The origin of this receptor is a man older than 75 with acute or convalescent COVID-19. The chain carries TRBV5-1 and TRBJ2-7; D is unresolved. CDR3 bases: TGCGCCAGCAGCCCGGTCCCTCCCACCTACGAGCAGTACTTC. This codes for CASSPVPPTYEQYF. The variable domain in full, completed from reference TRBV5-1 and TRBJ2-7, reads KAGVTQTPRYLIKTRGQQVTLSCSPISGHRSVSWYQQTPGQGLQFLFEYFSETQRNKGNFPGRFSGRQFSNSRSEMNVSTLELGDSALYLCASSPVPPTYEQYFGPGTRLTVT.